This TCR beta chain was sequenced for a study of T cell repertoires in cytomegalovirus infection. Whole-study context: CMV infection plus the matching HLA type was flagged by public TCR beta signatures.

This clonotype was seen a handful of times. Its antigen remains unidentified. TCRdb re-called the reads with MiXCR, one entry per CDR3 protein. The sample holds tens of thousands of distinct CDR3 sequences, 25% to 40% seen once. Overall study results and limits: There were carriers of CMV plus the relevant HLA, and cumulative public TCR beta family frequency identified them. HLA-C-restricted CMV-specific TCR beta clonotypes were dominant in the ex vivo response.

The material sequenced was PBMCs, sequenced either directly or after in vitro stimulation (not recorded which). The sequence derives from a human donor in good health (CMV status not recorded). Some clones in this sample may be carry-over from other donors' samples.

The CDR3, as DNA: TGTGCCAGCAGCTTATTTCGGAGTACGCAGTATTTT. Translating it yields CASSLFRSTQYF. The V and J genes are TRBV11-2 and TRBJ2-3; D ambiguous. Germline assignment: CDR1 SGHAT and CDR2 FQNNGV. The CDR3 has 12 amino acids. Trimming removed 2 bases from V and 8 bases from J, with 8 bases in between.